Below, 21 T cell receptor beta chains from the same sample are listed, as sequenced in a study of blood T cell repertoires in COVID-19. Assay used: immunoSEQ multiplex PCR; TCRdb lists only in-frame clones, some missing. This table holds approximately 90,000 clones, approximately 85% found once. The sample comprised peripheral blood. These TCRs come from a human donor in a cohort sampled during active COVID-19.

J is TRBJ2-3 and V is TRBV6-5; unclear D gene. Trimming pared 2 bases from V and 1 base from J, leaving 7 bases between. The CDR3 runs to 14 residues. Germline V gives CDR1 MNHEY, CDR2 SVGAGI. Here the CDR3 reads CASSYVAGTDTQYF. CDR3 bases: TGTGCCAGCAGTTACGTCGCAGGCACAGATACGCAGTATTTT.

V gene TRBV27 combines with J gene TRBJ2-3; 7 bases match TRBD1. This CDR3 region has 15 residues. J lost 4 bases, V lost 4 bases, and 8 bases had no gene match. The V gene's germline CDR1 is MNHEY and CDR2 SMNVEV (reference sequence). The CDR3 here is CASSSGGNPPDTQYF. The CDR3 bases are TGTGCCAGCAGTTCAGGGGGAAACCCGCCAGATACGCAGTATTTT.

The chain joins TRBV11-3 to TRBJ2-1; 10 bases are shared with TRBD1. Per germline, CDR1 SGHNT and CDR2 YENEEA. The CDR3 runs to 16 residues. V trimming: 1 base; J trimming: 4 bases; junction bases outside the gene matches: 4. This CDR3 reads CASSLGGQGIYNEQFF. The CDR3 nucleotides are TGTGCCAGCAGCTTAGGGGGACAGGGGATATACAATGAGCAGTTCTTC.

The genes are TRBV3-1 (or the pseudogene TRBV3-2) and TRBJ2-7; 7 bases are a match to TRBD1. V lost 4 bases, J lost 0 bases, and 6 bases stayed unmatched. This CDR3 contains 15 residues. Germline CDR1 reads LGHDT; CDR2 reads YNNKEL (reference sequence). CDR3 DNA: TGTGCCAGCAGCCCCACGAGGGACAGCTCCTACGAGCAGTACTTC. Translating gives CASSPTRDSSYEQYF.

The J gene is TRBJ1-2, the V gene TRBV11-2, with D tentatively TRBD1 (6 bases). Trimming shortened V by 0 bases and J by 5 bases, and 13 bases separated the two germline ends. The CDR3 is made up of 15 amino acids. Germline lookup yields CDR1 SGHAT and CDR2 FQNNGV. The CDR3 loop is CASSLDTGPSYGYTF. The CDR3 DNA sequence: TGTGCCAGCAGCTTAGATACAGGGCCCTCGTATGGCTACACCTTC.

Remarks on this clone: This specimen includes other DNA sequences encoding the same CDR3. This rearrangement joins TRBV19 to TRBJ1-2; 7 nucleotides match TRBD1. This CDR3 contains 13 residues. The germline V gene encodes CDR1 LNHDA and CDR2 SQIVND (reference sequence). V lost 6 bases to trimming and J lost 5 bases; unmatched junction nucleotides: 6. The CDR3 sequence: CASSLDRDYGYTF. DNA for the CDR3: TGTGCCAGTAGCCTCGACAGGGATTATGGCTACACCTTC.

The chain is built from TRBV7-3 and TRBJ2-1; D not resolved. The CDR3 runs to 15 residues. CDR1 is SGHTA, CDR2 FQGTGA, per germline. Trimming took 2 bases from V and 9 from J, leaving 17 bases between them. CDR3 sequence reads: CASSLGEGVLGEQFF. The CDR3 coding sequence is TGTGCCAGCAGCTTAGGCGAAGGAGTTTTGGGTGAGCAGTTCTTC.

The chain is built from TRBV5-1 and TRBJ1-5; a weak D match, TRBD1 (6 bases). The V gene's germline CDR1 is SGHRS and CDR2 YFSETQ. V was pared by 0 bases and J by 5 bases, with 9 bases between. The CDR3 spans 14 residues. CDR3 nucleotide sequence: TGCGCCAGCAGCTTGGCGACAGGTTATCAGCCCCAGCATTTT. This gives the protein CASSLATGYQPQHF.

The chain has TRBV29-1 and TRBJ1-2; TRBD1 matches at 7 bases. Germline loops: CDR1 SQVTM, CDR2 ANQGSEA. With V trimmed by 0 bases and J by 8 bases, 9 bases remained unmatched. This CDR3 spans 14 amino acids. In DNA, the CDR3 is TGCAGCGTTGAAGAGCAGGGGGTGTTGGCGGGCTACACCTTC. Translation: CSVEEQGVLAGYTF.

The chain is built from TRBV4-1 and TRBJ2-1; 9 nucleotides match TRBD1. Trimming removed 4 bases from V and 3 bases from J; junction bases left unmatched: 4. The CDR3 consists of 15 residues. CDR1 is MGHRA and CDR2 is YSYEKL in the germline V gene. DNA of the CDR3: TGCGCCAGCAGCCGACAGGGGGAGTACTACAATGAGCAGTTCTTC. Its protein is CASSRQGEYYNEQFF.

The chain is built from TRBV6-2 or TRBV6-3 and TRBJ2-7; 16 positions agree with TRBD2. The junction had 4 bases not matched to a gene; V was cut back by 2 bases and J by 3 bases. Looked up from germline, CDR1 is MNHEY and CDR2 is SVGEGT. The CDR3 extends over 17 amino acids. The CDR3 protein is CASSYGTSGGAFYEQYF. In nucleotides, the CDR3 is TGTGCCAGCAGTTACGGGACTAGCGGGGGGGCCTTCTACGAGCAGTACTTC.

The DNA for the CDR3 is TGTGCCAGCAGTTACTCTCGGGGAGGGGTCCACGAGCAGTACTTC. Its translation is CASSYSRGGVHEQYF. This sequence joins TRBV6-6 and TRBJ2-7, with 7 positions matching TRBD2. V gave up 0 bases and J gave up 5 bases; unmatched junction bases: 7. CDR3 size: 15 residues. In germline, CDR1 is MNHNY, CDR2 SVGAGI (reference sequence).

This clone has a handful of counts. V gene TRBV6-2 or TRBV6-3 combines with J gene TRBJ1-2; 8 bases map to TRBD1. The J segment lost 8 bases and the V segment lost 5 bases, leaving 13 bases of the junction unmatched. Per germline, CDR1 MNHEY and CDR2 SVGEGT. The CDR3 is made up of 15 amino acids. The CDR3 DNA reads TGTGCCAGCAGTGTTTCCCGGGACAGGCCTCCGGGCTACACCTTC. The encoded protein is CASSVSRDRPPGYTF.

The chain combines TRBV4-3 with TRBJ2-4; 12 nucleotides align to TRBD2. The CDR3 has 17 amino acids. J gave up 7 bases and V 0 bases, and 7 bases lay outside the gene matches. Germline V lookup: CDR1 LGHNA, CDR2 YSLEER. Here the CDR3 DNA reads TGCGCCAGCAGCCAAGATTGGAGAACTAGCGGGGGGAACATTCAGTACTTC. It codes for CASSQDWRTSGGNIQYF.

The chain is built from TRBV29-1 and TRBJ2-7, with 10 bases identical to TRBD1. The ends lost 8 bases at V and 1 base at J; junction bases unmatched: 5. The CDR3 consists of 13 residues. Germline V gene lookup returns CDR1 SQVTM and CDR2 ANQGSEA. The CDR3 loop is CSIWTGGSYEQYF. CDR3 sequence (DNA): TGCAGCATCTGGACAGGGGGGTCCTACGAGCAGTACTTC.

The chain combines TRBV4-3 with TRBJ1-1, with TRBD1 as a possible D gene (5 bases). Deletions cut 0 bases from V and 1 base from J, with 6 bases between. The CDR3 runs to 14 residues. CDR1 and CDR2 (germline): LGHNA, YSLEER. CDR3 sequence: CASSQDTGNTEAFF. CDR3 sequence (DNA): TGCGCCAGCAGCCAAGATACAGGGAACACTGAAGCTTTCTTT.

This clone was seen only once. The rearrangement links TRBV14 to TRBJ2-3; TRBD2 matches at 7 bases. Trimming cost V 1 base and J 0 bases; bases outside gene matches: 4. This CDR3 has 16 amino acids. Looked up from germline, CDR1 is SGHDN and CDR2 is FVKESK. The CDR3 protein is CASSQVGRESTDTQYF. CDR3 nucleotide sequence: TGTGCCAGCAGCCAAGTTGGGAGGGAGAGCACAGATACGCAGTATTTT.

This clone appeared a few times. This chain uses TRBV19 with TRBJ1-6; D is uncertain. Trimming took off 9 bases at V and 0 bases at J, with 6 bases between the two ends. The CDR3 loop spans 13 amino acids. CDR1 is LNHDA, CDR2 SQIVND, per germline (reference sequence). The CDR3 sequence is CASGSSYNSPLHF. The CDR3 bases are TGTGCCAGCGGGAGCTCCTATAATTCACCCCTCCACTTT.

This CDR3 reads CASSGDRSYGYTF. CDR3 coding DNA: TGTGCCAGCAGTGGGGACAGGTCCTATGGCTACACCTTC. The V gene is TRBV2, the J gene TRBJ1-2; TRBD1 matches at 8 bases. V shed 4 bases, J shed 4 bases, and the junction held 2 bases outside the gene matches. Germline values: CDR1 SNHLY, CDR2 FYNNEI. This CDR3 region has 13 residues.

The table lists this clone with many counts. The rearrangement joins TRBV6-2 or TRBV6-3 to TRBJ2-1; the match to TRBD2 covers 7 bases. The CDR3 totals 18 residues. V lost 2 bases and J lost 2; bases outside the gene matches: 12. The germline CDR1 and CDR2 sequences are MNHEY and SVGEGT. The CDR3 DNA follows: TGTGCCAGCAGTTACCTCAGTCGGGCTAGCGGAGCCTACAATGAGCAGTTCTTC. Its protein product is CASSYLSRASGAYNEQFF.

This rearrangement joins TRBV7-2 to TRBJ2-7; 7 bases agree with TRBD2. J lost 7 bases, V lost 0 bases, and 9 bases had no gene match. This CDR3 contains 15 residues. The V gene's germline CDR1 is SGHTA and CDR2 FQGNSA. CDR3 residues: CASSLASWQGGEQYF. CDR3 sequence (DNA): TGTGCCAGCAGCTTAGCTTCTTGGCAGGGAGGGGAGCAGTACTTC.